The text below deals with one T cell receptor (beta chain). Its specificity is not known. Collection of blood occurred at baseline, at cycle 4 day 1, and at cycle 7 day 1. The sample is drawn from a study of OX40 agonist ivuxolimab in advanced cancers. Broader study findings: Within 6 weeks, CD4+ and CD8+ blood T cells expanded clonally at 0.1 to 3.0 mg/kg.

This CDR3 region has 20 residues. Germline V gene sequence: CDR1 SGDLS, CDR2 YYNGEE. V gave up 0 bases and J gave up 1 base; unmatched junction bases: 13. Repertoires were generated with immunoSEQ multiplex PCR, while TCRdb's copy carries only in-frame clones and drops some. The table lists around 45,000 clones, approximately 86% of them singletons, with under 40% in the top ten. This receptor was identified in an adult with an advanced solid tumor such as melanoma, head and neck, liver or kidney cancer. The chain combines TRBV9 with TRBJ2-1, with 10 bases that match TRBD2. The specimen was CD4+ or CD8+ T cells sorted from blood, collected in a trial of the OX40 agonist ivuxolimab. The CDR3 protein is CASSVALSSGRGGSYNEQFF. The CDR3 region has the DNA TGTGCCAGCAGCGTAGCTTTGTCTAGCGGGAGAGGAGGATCCTACAATGAGCAGTTCTTC.